This paragraph covers one TCR beta chain sequence. Its target is unknown. The data were obtained in a study of CXCR3-negative and CXCR3-positive naive CD8 T cells. Study-level findings and limits: Comparably high diversity marked both naive subsets, whereas memory CD8+ cells had much lower diversity. For the naive subsets, surface CD5 was similar, and TCR strength was inferred from TRB CDR3 properties. Compared with CXCR3-negative naive cells, CXCR3-positive naive cells showed more hydrophobic TRB CDR3s.

The V gene's germline CDR1 is SQVTM and CDR2 ANQGSEA. This CDR3 has 14 residues. Among CD8+ T cells, naive ones were CD45RO-CCR7+CD27+CD95-. 5' RACE that incorporated UMI labels was used to prepare the TRB cDNA libraries. For each CDR3 protein, TCRdb gives one entry from its re-call of the 5' RACE reads, without DNA. This sample's table has more than 100,000 distinct CDR3 sequences. Source material: naive CXCR3+ CD8+ T cells from blood. Subset denoted: CD45RO-CCR7+CD27+CD95- naive CD8+ T cells expressing CXCR3 (TNR3+). The chain uses TRBV29-1 and TRBJ2-3; the D gene TCRdb calls, TRBD1, cannot be checked with no DNA. The source of this sequence is a human donor in good health. Some clones in this sample may be carry-over from other donors' samples. This CDR3 is CSPWGGATPDTQYF.